This TCR beta chain was profiled in a study of cytomegalovirus exposure and HLA in healthy donors. Study-wide points: Later, an analysis found that common viral pathogens appeared to be linked with several of the most significant clusters. An Asian-associated ancestry cluster reportedly showed fewer N-insertions than the approximately 600-donor mean in a later analysis. The study flagged roughly 160 TCR beta chains as cytomegalovirus-associated. Later analysis identified a missense DCLRE1C variant that was linked to TCR beta V- and J-gene trimming.

The PCR used 60 Vbeta and 13 Jbeta primers. Assay used: immunoSEQ multiplex PCR; TCRdb lists only in-frame clones, some missing. The sample yields roughly 200,000 clones, 82% seen once. As regards this clone: What it binds is unknown.

With 0 bases removed from V and 13 bases from J, the gap between germline ends came to 14 bases. The CDR3 is 13 residues long. Germline CDR1 reads SGHNT; CDR2 reads YYREEE (reference sequence). The chain employs TRBV5-4 and TRBJ2-1, with a tentative D call TRBD2 (5 bases). Source material: PBMCs. The clonotype was recovered from a young woman in good health and CMV-seronegative. CDR3: CASSLGLRTLQFF. The DNA of the CDR3 is TGTGCCAGCAGCTTGGGCTTGAGGACTCTCCAGTTCTTC.